The 17 T cell receptor beta chains in this list originate from one sample, sequenced in a study of cytomegalovirus exposure and HLA in healthy donors. The PCR was carried out with 60 Vbeta primers and 13 Jbeta primers. Sequencing used immunoSEQ multiplex PCR; TCRdb keeps in-frame clones, though not all of them. The repertoire consists of about 110,000 clones, with 70% to 85% occurring once and the leading ten covering roughly 6.2%. The sequenced sample was PBMCs. All receptors come from a man younger than 40 in good health and CMV-seropositive.

The sample holds a few counts of this clone. The chain joins TRBV5-6 to TRBJ2-2; 14 positions match TRBD2. Trimming took 6 bases from V and 4 from J; bases not matched to a gene: 5. Germline lookup yields CDR1 SGHDT and CDR2 YYEEEE. The CDR3 is 16 amino acids. CDR3 region: CASTGTSGGVTGELFF. As DNA, the CDR3 is TGTGCCAGCACAGGGACTAGCGGGGGAGTCACCGGGGAGCTGTTTTTT.

The rearrangement links TRBV29-1 to TRBJ2-2; D perhaps matches TRBD2 (5 bases). Germline values: CDR1 SQVTM, CDR2 ANQGSEA. Trimming cost V 1 base and J 4 bases, with 13 bases left between them. This CDR3 is built from 15 residues. The CDR3, as DNA: TGCAGCGTTGAAGTGGGAGCCCAACGCACCGGGGAGCTGTTTTTT. Its translation: CSVEVGAQRTGELFF.

The V gene is TRBV2, the J gene TRBJ2-1; TRBD2 matches 13 bases. The trim removed 0 bases at V and 7 bases at J, leaving 0 bases unmatched. CDR1 is SNHLY and CDR2 is FYNNEI in the germline V gene. The CDR3 runs to 15 residues. In DNA form, the CDR3 reads TGTGCCAGCAGTGAAGCGGGACTAGCGGGGAATGAGCAGTTCTTC. It encodes CASSEAGLAGNEQFF.

The J gene is TRBJ2-1, the V gene TRBV5-1; 11 nucleotides match TRBD1. Germline trimming cut 2 bases from V and 4 bases from J; bases unmatched to any gene: 2. The length of the CDR3 is 15 residues. CDR1 is SGHRS, CDR2 YFSETQ, per germline. The CDR3, as DNA: TGCGCCAGCAGCTTCGGGACAGGGGGTTACAATGAGCAGTTCTTC. This codes for CASSFGTGGYNEQFF.

The chain has TRBV5-6 and TRBJ1-4; 7 nucleotides match TRBD1. Germline loops: CDR1 SGHDT, CDR2 YYEEEE. This CDR3 has 15 amino acids. Unmatched junction bases numbered 11, after V lost 4 bases and J lost 8 bases. The CDR3 DNA is TGTGCCAGCAGCCCTTTTCAAAGGGACAGCGAAAAACTGTTTTTT. This codes for CASSPFQRDSEKLFF.

The chain carries TRBV10-1 and TRBJ2-5; D not resolved. The germline CDR1 and CDR2 sequences are WNHNN and SYGVQD (reference sequence). CDR3 length equals 16 residues. Trimming shortened V by 2 bases and J by 4 bases, and 17 bases separated the two germline ends. The CDR3 sequence is CASSEVARPRLETQYF. CDR3 coding DNA: TGCGCCAGCAGTGAGGTCGCACGACCCAGACTAGAGACCCAGTACTTC.

This chain links TRBV18 with TRBJ1-1; 8 nucleotides agree with TRBD1. From germline, CDR1 is KGHSH and CDR2 LQKENI. V was clipped by 2 bases and J by 5 bases; unmatched bases: 1. CDR3 length equals 13 residues. The CDR3 DNA sequence: TGTGCCAGCTCACCAACAGGGGGGACTGAAGCTTTCTTT. Its protein is CASSPTGGTEAFF.

This clone appeared a few times. The CDR3 coding sequence is TGCGCCAGCAGCCAGGGACAGTGGAGCTCCTACGAGCAGTACTTC. Translating it yields CASSQGQWSSYEQYF. This sequence joins TRBV4-1 and TRBJ2-7; 7 bases fit TRBD1. The CDR3 extends over 15 amino acids. CDR1 and CDR2 from the germline V gene are MGHRA and YSYEKL. V dropped 3 bases and J dropped 0; count of bases not matched to a gene: 5.

This clone was picked up many times. The chain recombines TRBV2 with TRBJ1-1; 9 nucleotides align to TRBD1. The germline V gene has CDR1 SNHLY and CDR2 FYNNEI. The V and J ends lost 6 bases and 4 bases, in that order; junction bases with no gene match: 6. CDR3 length: 14 amino acids. CDR3 coding DNA: TGTGCCAGCAGGGAGGACAGGGGAGGCACTGAAGCTTTCTTT. Translated: CASREDRGGTEAFF.

This sequence joins TRBV10-1 and TRBJ1-1; 8 positions match TRBD1. Germline CDR1 and CDR2: WNHNN and SYGVQD (reference sequence). This CDR3 has 16 residues. The V and J ends lost 5 bases and 3 bases, in that order; junction bases with no gene match: 11. The CDR3 DNA is TGCGCCAGCAGTAAACTTGACAGGGGATTGTACACTGAAGCTTTCTTT. It encodes CASSKLDRGLYTEAFF.

The chain joins TRBV2 to TRBJ1-1; possibly TRBD1 for D (5 bases). V was cut by 5 bases and J by 2 bases, with 9 bases left in between. The CDR3 length is 13 residues. Germline V gives CDR1 SNHLY, CDR2 FYNNEI. CDR3 sequence reads: CASSMTVNTEAFF. DNA for the CDR3: TGTGCCAGCAGTATGACAGTTAACACTGAAGCTTTCTTT.

V is TRBV19 and J is TRBJ2-6; D ambiguous. Trimming shortened V by 4 bases and J by 0 bases, and 13 bases separated the two germline ends. The V gene's germline CDR1 is LNHDA and CDR2 SQIVND (reference sequence). The length of the CDR3 is 17 residues. DNA of the CDR3: TGTGCCAGTAGTAGGCAGGCAACCTACTCTGGGGCCAACGTCCTGACTTTC. It is translated as CASSRQATYSGANVLTF. The full variable domain, with the rest looked up from reference TRBV19 and TRBJ2-6, is DGGITQSPKYLFRKEGQNVTLSCEQNLNHDAMYWYRQDPGQGLRLIYYSQIVNDFQKGDIAEGYSVSREKKESFPLTVTSAQKNPTAFYLCASSRQATYSGANVLTFGAGSRLTVL.

This clone was observed a handful of times. The chain recombines TRBV4-1 with TRBJ1-1, with D unclear. The CDR3 extends over 13 amino acids. Germline values: CDR1 MGHRA, CDR2 YSYEKL. V lost 4 bases and J lost 3, with 9 bases in between. In DNA form, the CDR3 reads TGCGCCAGCAGCCCGACACCTGACACTGAAGCTTTCTTT. It specifies CASSPTPDTEAFF.

There are many counts of this clone. This chain connects TRBV5-5 to TRBJ1-2; no reliable D call. Germline-derived CDR1 and CDR2 are SGHKS and YYEKEE (reference sequence). V lost 0 bases, J lost 12 bases, and 12 bases lay in between. The CDR3 runs 12 residues. The CDR3 sequence: CASSLGGLINTF. Here the CDR3 DNA reads TGTGCCAGCAGCTTGGGAGGCCTGATCAACACCTTC.

This clone was recorded a few times. The chain recombines TRBV7-6 with TRBJ1-3; possible D gene TRBD1, 5 bases. This CDR3 is built from 18 residues. Germline assignment: CDR1 SGHVS and CDR2 FNYEAQ. V was trimmed by 1 base and J by 0 bases, leaving 16 bases between them. The CDR3 DNA sequence: TGTGCCAGCAGCTTAGTGGGGCTAGGAACCGACTCTGGAAACACCATATATTTT. It translates to CASSLVGLGTDSGNTIYF.

The chain carries TRBV7-9 and TRBJ2-6, with D hard to call. V lost 3 bases to trimming and J lost 2 bases, with 5 bases between them. The CDR3 is 14 amino acids. Germline lookup yields CDR1 SEHNR and CDR2 FQNEAQ (reference sequence). CDR3 coding DNA: TGTGCCAGCAGCTTCGACACTGGGGCCAACGTCCTGACTTTC. It yields the protein CASSFDTGANVLTF. Complete variable domain (other parts from reference TRBV7-9 and TRBJ2-6): DTGVSQNPRHKITKRGQNVTFRCDPISEHNRLYWYRQTLGQGPEFLTYFQNEAQLEKSRLLSDRFSAERPKGSFSTLEIQRTEQGDSAMYLCASSFDTGANVLTFGAGSRLTVL.

The chain joins TRBV6-5 to TRBJ1-6, with 8 bases that match TRBD1. With V trimmed by 6 bases and J by 7 bases, 8 bases remained unmatched. Per the germline V gene, CDR1 is MNHEY and CDR2 is SVGAGI. The CDR3 length is 15 residues. The chain's CDR3 is CASSPDRVVNSPLHF. The CDR3 coding sequence is TGTGCCAGCAGCCCGGACAGGGTGGTGAATTCACCCCTCCACTTT.